The present TCR beta chain was sequenced within a study of neurological immune-mediated disorders. The study's findings and limits: The study found no CDR3 amino acid sequences shared by expanded clones across subjects, suggesting private repertoires in all groups. The repertoires of 18 of 34 multiple sclerosis patients fell into one related-CDR3 cluster (a possible signature) under phylogenetic grouping.

This clonotype has a count of ten or more. The antigen is undetermined. V shed 6 bases and J shed 6 bases, with 5 bases lying between them. The CDR3 extends over 9 amino acids. Per germline, CDR1 DFQATT and CDR2 SNEGSKA (reference sequence). Synthesis of cDNA was accomplished via 5'RACE employing 10-nucleotide random UMIs. Each CDR3 protein gets one entry after TCRdb re-called the 5' RACE reads with MiXCR. The sample holds 95,000 or so distinct CDR3 sequences, 3% to 4% seen once. Sequencing input: PBMCs. The source of this sequence is a woman between 18 and 29 years old with multiple sclerosis. The J gene is TRBJ1-2, the V gene TRBV20-1; D remains unclear. CDR3 DNA sequence: TGCAGTGCAGGAGATGGCTACACCTTC. Translated: CSAGDGYTF.